The present T cell receptor beta chain was sequenced within a study of shared clonotypes between healthy human individuals. V was cut by 4 bases and J by 3 bases, with 15 bases left in between. In germline, CDR1 is KGHSH, CDR2 LQKENI. The CDR3 loop spans 15 amino acids. Libraries were prepared by immunoSEQ multiplex PCR; TCRdb keeps only in-frame clonotypes and omits some of them. This sample yields a few hundred thousand clones, of which 65% are seen a single time; more than 9.5% belongs to the top ten. The J gene is TRBJ1-2, the V gene TRBV18; D remains unclear. The sequence came from a young man in good health. The specimen sequenced was memory CD4+ T cells sorted from blood. Indicated subset: CD45RA-negative fraction. Here the CDR3 reads CASSQTHQDDYGYTF. As DNA, the CDR3 is TGTGCCAGCTCACAAACACATCAGGACGACTATGGCTACACCTTC.